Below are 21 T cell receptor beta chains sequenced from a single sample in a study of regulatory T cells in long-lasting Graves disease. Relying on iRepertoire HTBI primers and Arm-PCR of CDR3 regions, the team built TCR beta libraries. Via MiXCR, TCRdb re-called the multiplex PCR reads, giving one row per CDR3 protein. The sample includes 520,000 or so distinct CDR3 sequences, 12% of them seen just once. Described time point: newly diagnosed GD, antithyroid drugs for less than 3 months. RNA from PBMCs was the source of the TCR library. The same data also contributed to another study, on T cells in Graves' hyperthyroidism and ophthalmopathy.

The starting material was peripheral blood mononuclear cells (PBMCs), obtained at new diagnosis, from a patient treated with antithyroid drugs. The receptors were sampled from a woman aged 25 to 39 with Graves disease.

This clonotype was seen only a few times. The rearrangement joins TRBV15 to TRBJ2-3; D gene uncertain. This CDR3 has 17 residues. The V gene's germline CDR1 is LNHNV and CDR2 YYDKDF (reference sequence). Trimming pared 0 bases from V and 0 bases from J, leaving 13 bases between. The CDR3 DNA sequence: TGTGCCACCAGCAGAGACAGACCCAATTTTAGCACAGATACGCAGTATTTT. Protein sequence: CATSRDRPNFSTDTQYF. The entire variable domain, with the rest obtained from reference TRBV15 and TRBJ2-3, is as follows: DAMVIQNPRYQVTQFGKPVTLSCSQTLNHNVMYWYQQKSSQAPKLLFHYYDKDFNNEADTPDNFQSRRPNTSFCFLDIRSPGLGDTAMYLCATSRDRPNFSTDTQYFGPGTRLTVL.

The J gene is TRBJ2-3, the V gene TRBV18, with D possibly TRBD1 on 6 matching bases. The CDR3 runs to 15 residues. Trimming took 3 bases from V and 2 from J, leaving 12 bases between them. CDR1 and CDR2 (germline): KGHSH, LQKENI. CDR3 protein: CASSPQQGSTDTQYF. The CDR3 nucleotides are TGTGCCAGCTCACCGCAACAGGGCTCCACAGATACGCAGTATTTT.

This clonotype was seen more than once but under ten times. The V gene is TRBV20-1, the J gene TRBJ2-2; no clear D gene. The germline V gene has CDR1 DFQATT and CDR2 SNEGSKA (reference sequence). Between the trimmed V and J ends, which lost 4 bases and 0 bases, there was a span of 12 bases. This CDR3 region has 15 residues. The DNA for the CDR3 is TGCAGTGCTACATCCCCTCGGACGAACACCGGGGAGCTGTTTTTT. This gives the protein CSATSPRTNTGELFF.

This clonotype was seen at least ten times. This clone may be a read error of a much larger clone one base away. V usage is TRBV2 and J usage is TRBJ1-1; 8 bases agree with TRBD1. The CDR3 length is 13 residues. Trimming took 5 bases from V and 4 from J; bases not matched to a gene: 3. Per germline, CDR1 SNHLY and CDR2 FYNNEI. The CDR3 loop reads CASSQTGGTEAFF. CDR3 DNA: TGTGCCAGCAGTCAAACAGGGGGCACTGAAGCTTTCTTT.

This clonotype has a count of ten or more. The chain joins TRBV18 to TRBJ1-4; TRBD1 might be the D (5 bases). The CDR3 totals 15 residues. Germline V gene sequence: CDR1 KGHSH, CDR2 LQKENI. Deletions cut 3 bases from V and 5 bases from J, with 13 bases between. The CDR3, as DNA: TGTGCCAGCTCACCTTTCGGGGACGAAAATGAAAAACTGTTTTTT. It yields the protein CASSPFGDENEKLFF.

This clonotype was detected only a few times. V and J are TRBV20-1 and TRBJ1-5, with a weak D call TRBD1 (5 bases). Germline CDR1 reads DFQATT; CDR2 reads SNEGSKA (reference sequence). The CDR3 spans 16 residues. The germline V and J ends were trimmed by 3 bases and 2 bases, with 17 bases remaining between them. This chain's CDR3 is CSASQGSALGNQPQHF. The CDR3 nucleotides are TGCAGTGCTAGCCAGGGTTCGGCACTTGGCAATCAGCCCCAGCATTTT.

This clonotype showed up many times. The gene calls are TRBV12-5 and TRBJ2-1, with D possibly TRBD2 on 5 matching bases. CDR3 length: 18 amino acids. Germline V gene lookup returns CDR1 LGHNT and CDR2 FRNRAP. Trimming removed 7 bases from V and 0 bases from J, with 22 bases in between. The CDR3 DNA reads TGTGCTAGTGCCCTTAGACCCGGAGGCTCCCCCTCCTACAATGAGCAGTTCTTC. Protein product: CASALRPGGSPSYNEQFF.

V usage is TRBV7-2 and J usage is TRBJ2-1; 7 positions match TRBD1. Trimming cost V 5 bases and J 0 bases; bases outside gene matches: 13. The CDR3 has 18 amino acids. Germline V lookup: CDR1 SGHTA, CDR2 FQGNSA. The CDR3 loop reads CASSLPRQGRSSYNEQFF. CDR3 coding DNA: TGTGCCAGCAGCCTTCCCCGACAGGGCCGGAGCTCCTACAATGAGCAGTTCTTC.

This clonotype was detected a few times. CDR3 sequence reads: CAIREQGSGNTIYF. The CDR3 coding sequence is TGTGCCATCAGAGAGCAGGGATCTGGAAACACCATATATTTT. The chain carries TRBV10-3 and TRBJ1-3; D perhaps matches TRBD1 (5 bases). Trimming stripped 6 bases from V and 1 base from J, with 10 bases between. This CDR3 region has 14 residues. Germline assignment: CDR1 ENHRY and CDR2 SYGVKD.

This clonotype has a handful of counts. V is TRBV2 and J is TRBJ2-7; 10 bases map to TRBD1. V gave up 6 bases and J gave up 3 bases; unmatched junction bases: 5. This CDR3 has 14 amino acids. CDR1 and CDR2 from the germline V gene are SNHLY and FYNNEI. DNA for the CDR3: TGTGCCAGCAGCCGGGACAGGGGATTCTACGAGCAGTACTTC. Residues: CASSRDRGFYEQYF. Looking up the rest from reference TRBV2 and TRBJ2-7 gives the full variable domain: EPEVTQTPSHQVTQMGQEVILRCVPISNHLYFYWYRQILGQKVEFLVSFYNNEISEKSEIFDDQFSVERPDGSNFTLKIRSTKLEDSAMYFCASSRDRGFYEQYFGPGTRLTVT.

CDR3 protein: CAISDPRRGNTIYF. The CDR3 nucleotides read TGTGCCATCAGTGACCCTCGTAGGGGAAACACCATATATTTT. The rearrangement uses TRBV10-3 and TRBJ1-3; D not certain. The CDR3 length is 14 residues. The germline gives CDR1 ENHRY, CDR2 SYGVKD. The V and J ends lost 3 bases and 4 bases respectively, with 10 bases between them.

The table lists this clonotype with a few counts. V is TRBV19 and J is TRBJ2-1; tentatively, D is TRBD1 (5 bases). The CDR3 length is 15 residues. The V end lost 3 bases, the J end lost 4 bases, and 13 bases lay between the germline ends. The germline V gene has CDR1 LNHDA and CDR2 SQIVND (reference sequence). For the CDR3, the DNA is TGTGCCAGTAGTATCAATGGGCGGACATACAATGAGCAGTTCTTC. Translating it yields CASSINGRTYNEQFF.

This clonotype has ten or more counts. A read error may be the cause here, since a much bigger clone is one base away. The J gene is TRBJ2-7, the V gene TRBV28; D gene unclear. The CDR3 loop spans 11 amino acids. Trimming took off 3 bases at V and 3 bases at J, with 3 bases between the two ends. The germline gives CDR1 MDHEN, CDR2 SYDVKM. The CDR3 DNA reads TGTGCCAGCAGTTTTTTCTACGAGCAGTACTTC. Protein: CASSFFYEQYF.

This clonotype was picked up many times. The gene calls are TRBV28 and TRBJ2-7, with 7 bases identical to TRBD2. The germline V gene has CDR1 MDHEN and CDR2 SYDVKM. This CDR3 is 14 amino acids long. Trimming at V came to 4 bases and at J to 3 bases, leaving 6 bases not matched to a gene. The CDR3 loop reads CASSWLADGYEQYF. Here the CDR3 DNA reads TGTGCCAGCAGTTGGCTAGCGGATGGCTACGAGCAGTACTTC.

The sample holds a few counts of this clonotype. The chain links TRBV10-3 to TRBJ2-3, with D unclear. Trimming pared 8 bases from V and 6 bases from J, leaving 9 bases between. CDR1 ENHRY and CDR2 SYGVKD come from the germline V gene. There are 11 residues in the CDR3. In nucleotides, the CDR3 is TGTGCCATCGGGGAATTTGATACGCAGTATTTT. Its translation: CAIGEFDTQYF.

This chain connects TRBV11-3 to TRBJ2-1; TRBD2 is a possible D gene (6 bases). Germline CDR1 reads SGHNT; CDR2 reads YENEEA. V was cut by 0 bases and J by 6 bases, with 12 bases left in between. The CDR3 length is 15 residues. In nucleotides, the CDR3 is TGTGCCAGCAGCTTAGATTCCGAGGGACTCAATGAGCAGTTCTTC. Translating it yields CASSLDSEGLNEQFF.

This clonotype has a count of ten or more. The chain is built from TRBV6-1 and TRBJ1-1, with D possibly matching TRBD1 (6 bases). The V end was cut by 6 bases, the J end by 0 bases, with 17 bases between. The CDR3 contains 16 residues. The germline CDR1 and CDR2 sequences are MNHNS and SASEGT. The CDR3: CASRPISGTLNTEAFF. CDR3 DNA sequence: TGTGCCAGCAGACCAATCTCCGGGACATTGAACACTGAAGCTTTCTTT.

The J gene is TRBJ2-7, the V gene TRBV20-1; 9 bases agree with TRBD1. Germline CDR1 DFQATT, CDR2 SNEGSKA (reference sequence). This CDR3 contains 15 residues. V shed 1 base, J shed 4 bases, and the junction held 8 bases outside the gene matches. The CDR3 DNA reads TGCAGTGCTAGAGCCGGGACAGGGCTTGGATACGAGCAGTACTTC. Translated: CSARAGTGLGYEQYF.

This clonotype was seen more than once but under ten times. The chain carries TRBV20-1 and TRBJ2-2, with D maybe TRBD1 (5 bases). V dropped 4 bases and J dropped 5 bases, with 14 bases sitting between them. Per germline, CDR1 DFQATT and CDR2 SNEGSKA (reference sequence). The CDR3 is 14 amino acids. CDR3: CSAISPGKTGELFF. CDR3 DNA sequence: TGCAGTGCTATTTCCCCAGGGAAGACCGGGGAGCTGTTTTTT.

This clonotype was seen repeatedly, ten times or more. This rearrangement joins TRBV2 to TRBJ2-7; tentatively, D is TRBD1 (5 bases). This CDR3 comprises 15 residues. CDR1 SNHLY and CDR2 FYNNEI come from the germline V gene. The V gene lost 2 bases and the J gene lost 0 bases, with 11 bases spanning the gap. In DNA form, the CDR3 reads TGTGCCAGCAGTGAACGATGGGGCACCTCCTACGAGCAGTACTTC. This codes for CASSERWGTSYEQYF.

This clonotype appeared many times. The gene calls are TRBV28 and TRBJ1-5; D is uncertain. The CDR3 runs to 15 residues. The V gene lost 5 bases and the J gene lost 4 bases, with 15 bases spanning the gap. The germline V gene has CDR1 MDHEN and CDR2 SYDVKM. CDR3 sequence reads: CASSPGGSRNQPQHF. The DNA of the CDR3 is TGTGCCAGCAGTCCCGGCGGGTCCCGAAATCAGCCCCAGCATTTT.